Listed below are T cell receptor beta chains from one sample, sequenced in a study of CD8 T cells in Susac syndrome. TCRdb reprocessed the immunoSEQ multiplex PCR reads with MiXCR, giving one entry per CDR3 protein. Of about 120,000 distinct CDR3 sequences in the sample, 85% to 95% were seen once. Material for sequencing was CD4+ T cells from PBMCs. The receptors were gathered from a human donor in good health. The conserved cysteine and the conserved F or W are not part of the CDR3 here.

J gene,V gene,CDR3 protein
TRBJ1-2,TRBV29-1,SGKGQGAPGYT
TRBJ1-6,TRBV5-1,ASSFVRGRGYNSPLH
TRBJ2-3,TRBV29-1,SVEGGVLRTDTQY
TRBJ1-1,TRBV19,ASRTAPGNTEAF
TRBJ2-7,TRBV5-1,ASSLEGRVYEQY
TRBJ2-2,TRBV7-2,ASSTGRAGELF
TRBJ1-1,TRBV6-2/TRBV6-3,ASSSGTVNTEAF
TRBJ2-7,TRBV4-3,ASSQGRDEQY
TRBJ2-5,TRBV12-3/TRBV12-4,ASTFGGLAPVAQY
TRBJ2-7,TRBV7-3,ASSLTSYGTSEQY
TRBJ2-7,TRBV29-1,SVEGRYEQY
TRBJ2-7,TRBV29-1,SVEDRAASYEQY
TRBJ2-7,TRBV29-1,SFSRDRGFREQY
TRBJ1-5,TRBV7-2,ASSLASSNQPQH
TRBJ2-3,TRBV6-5,ASNRDRVTDTQY
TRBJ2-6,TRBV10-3,AIKDDRLANVLT
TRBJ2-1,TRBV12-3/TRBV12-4,ASSPTYNEQF
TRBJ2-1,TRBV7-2,ASRRAGRSYNEQF
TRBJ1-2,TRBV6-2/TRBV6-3,ASRDPVDYGYT
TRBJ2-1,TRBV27,ASCSCGEYNEQF
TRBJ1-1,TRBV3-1,ASSSHRGLRNTEAF
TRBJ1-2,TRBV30,AWSVKGADGYT
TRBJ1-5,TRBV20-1,SAAGTGGQPQH
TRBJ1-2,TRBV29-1,SVEEPGRVVGGYT
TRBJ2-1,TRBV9,ASSATSGGAYEQF
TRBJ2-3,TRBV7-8,ASSSNRPPLDTQY
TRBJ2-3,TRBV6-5,ASSHGPPTDTQY
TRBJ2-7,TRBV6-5,ASSYSLSSGRDEQY
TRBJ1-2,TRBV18,ASSPGQSYYGYT
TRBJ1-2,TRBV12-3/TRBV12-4,ASSSRDQGVGGYT
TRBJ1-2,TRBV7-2,ASSQPGRVMNYGYT
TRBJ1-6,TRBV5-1,ASTEGGDGISPLH
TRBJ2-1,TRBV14,ASSPSGTGYNEQF
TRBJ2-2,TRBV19,ASSFLNPAGGPTNGELF
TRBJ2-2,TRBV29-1,SVLQGIGTGELF
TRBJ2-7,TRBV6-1,ASSDWGLAGSYEQY
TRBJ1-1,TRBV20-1,SARPFNDPAGNTEAF
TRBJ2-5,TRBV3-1,ASSHHSGGVARQETQY
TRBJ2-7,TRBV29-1,SVVTGRGYEQY
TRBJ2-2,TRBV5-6,ASSLANTGELF
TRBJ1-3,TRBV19,ASIRGDGNTIY
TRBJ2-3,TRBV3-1,ASSQLRGGVRDTQY
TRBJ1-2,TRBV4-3,ASSQDLGDLLRGYT
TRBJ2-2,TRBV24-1,ATSDPTANTGELF
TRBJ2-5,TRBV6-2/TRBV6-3,ASSADGTQETQY
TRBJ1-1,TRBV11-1,ASSLRAGRNTEAF
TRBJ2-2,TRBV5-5,ASSLWRTQNTGELF
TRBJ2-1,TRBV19,ASSPGFYNEQF
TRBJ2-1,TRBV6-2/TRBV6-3,ASNLSGGESEQF
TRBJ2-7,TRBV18,ASSPGQGSDEQY
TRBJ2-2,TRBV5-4,ASSTGLADTGELF
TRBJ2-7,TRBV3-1,ASSHSGQGSNEQY
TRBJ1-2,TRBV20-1,SAPQQGYNYGYT
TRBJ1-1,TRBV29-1,SGAGVAMNTEAF
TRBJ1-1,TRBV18,ASSPARDIQAF